A selection of T cell receptor beta chains follows, all from one sample in a study of blood T cell repertoires in COVID-19. Assay: immunoSEQ multiplex PCR; the TCRdb copy retains only in-frame clones and omits some. The table has 150,000 or so clones, just over 90% seen once. The specimen sequenced was peripheral blood. These receptors came from a woman aged 55-69 years with COVID-19, enrolled during active disease. Each CDR3 is given without its conserved first and last residue. The size field is filled for only some rows; it gives once, few, many or a size class.

AIRAPHKNTGELF,TRBV10-3,.,TRBJ2-2
ASSAPKTSGGETQY,TRBV5-4,.,TRBJ2-5
ASSYSDRAGNTIY,TRBV6-5,.,TRBJ1-3
ASRVRSGTEAF,TRBV6-5,.,TRBJ1-1
ASPPGKRNTEAF,TRBV6-5,.,TRBJ1-1
ASSPDRGNTGELF,TRBV7-9,.,TRBJ2-2
AISTTRSGNTIY,TRBV10-3,.,TRBJ1-3
ASSPRQGLGYGYT,TRBV9,.,TRBJ1-2
ASSQGGGLVTEAF,TRBV18,.,TRBJ1-1
ASSPDTTNEKLF,TRBV18,.,TRBJ1-4
ASSSDSAGELF,TRBV9,.,TRBJ2-2
ASGRFTNTEAF,TRBV5-1,.,TRBJ1-1
ASSQGLDRAPYGYT,TRBV4-3,.,TRBJ1-2
ASSLDQVPPVTLH,TRBV7-2,.,TRBJ1-6
ASSPDQADYGYT,TRBV18,.,TRBJ1-2
ASRDRDEQF,TRBV12-3/TRBV12-4,.,TRBJ2-1
ASSSAGGEAF,TRBV12-3/TRBV12-4,.,TRBJ1-1
ASSISDATVREAF,TRBV5-1,.,TRBJ1-1
ASSGQGMNTEAF,TRBV7-3,.,TRBJ1-1
ASSQGQGAAGELF,TRBV3-1/TRBV3-2,.,TRBJ2-2
ASSITRIDEQY,TRBV19,few,TRBJ2-7
ASSIADFNEQF,TRBV19,.,TRBJ2-1
ASGPAPSSYNEQF,TRBV7-3,.,TRBJ2-1
ASSGYRGRGTEAF,TRBV21-1,.,TRBJ1-1
ATSGPTSNEQF,TRBV24-1,.,TRBJ2-1
AISEVRQRINSPLH,TRBV10-3,.,TRBJ1-6
ASSLETGGATGELF,TRBV11-3,.,TRBJ2-2
ASSSFGVNNQPQH,TRBV6-6,.,TRBJ1-5
ASSLFRGSGNTIY,TRBV7-9,.,TRBJ1-3
ASSVRFQRAEKLS,TRBV7-2,.,TRBJ1-4
ASSPRANNEQF,TRBV18,.,TRBJ2-1
ASSAGLGTSGIYNEQF,TRBV9,once,TRBJ2-1